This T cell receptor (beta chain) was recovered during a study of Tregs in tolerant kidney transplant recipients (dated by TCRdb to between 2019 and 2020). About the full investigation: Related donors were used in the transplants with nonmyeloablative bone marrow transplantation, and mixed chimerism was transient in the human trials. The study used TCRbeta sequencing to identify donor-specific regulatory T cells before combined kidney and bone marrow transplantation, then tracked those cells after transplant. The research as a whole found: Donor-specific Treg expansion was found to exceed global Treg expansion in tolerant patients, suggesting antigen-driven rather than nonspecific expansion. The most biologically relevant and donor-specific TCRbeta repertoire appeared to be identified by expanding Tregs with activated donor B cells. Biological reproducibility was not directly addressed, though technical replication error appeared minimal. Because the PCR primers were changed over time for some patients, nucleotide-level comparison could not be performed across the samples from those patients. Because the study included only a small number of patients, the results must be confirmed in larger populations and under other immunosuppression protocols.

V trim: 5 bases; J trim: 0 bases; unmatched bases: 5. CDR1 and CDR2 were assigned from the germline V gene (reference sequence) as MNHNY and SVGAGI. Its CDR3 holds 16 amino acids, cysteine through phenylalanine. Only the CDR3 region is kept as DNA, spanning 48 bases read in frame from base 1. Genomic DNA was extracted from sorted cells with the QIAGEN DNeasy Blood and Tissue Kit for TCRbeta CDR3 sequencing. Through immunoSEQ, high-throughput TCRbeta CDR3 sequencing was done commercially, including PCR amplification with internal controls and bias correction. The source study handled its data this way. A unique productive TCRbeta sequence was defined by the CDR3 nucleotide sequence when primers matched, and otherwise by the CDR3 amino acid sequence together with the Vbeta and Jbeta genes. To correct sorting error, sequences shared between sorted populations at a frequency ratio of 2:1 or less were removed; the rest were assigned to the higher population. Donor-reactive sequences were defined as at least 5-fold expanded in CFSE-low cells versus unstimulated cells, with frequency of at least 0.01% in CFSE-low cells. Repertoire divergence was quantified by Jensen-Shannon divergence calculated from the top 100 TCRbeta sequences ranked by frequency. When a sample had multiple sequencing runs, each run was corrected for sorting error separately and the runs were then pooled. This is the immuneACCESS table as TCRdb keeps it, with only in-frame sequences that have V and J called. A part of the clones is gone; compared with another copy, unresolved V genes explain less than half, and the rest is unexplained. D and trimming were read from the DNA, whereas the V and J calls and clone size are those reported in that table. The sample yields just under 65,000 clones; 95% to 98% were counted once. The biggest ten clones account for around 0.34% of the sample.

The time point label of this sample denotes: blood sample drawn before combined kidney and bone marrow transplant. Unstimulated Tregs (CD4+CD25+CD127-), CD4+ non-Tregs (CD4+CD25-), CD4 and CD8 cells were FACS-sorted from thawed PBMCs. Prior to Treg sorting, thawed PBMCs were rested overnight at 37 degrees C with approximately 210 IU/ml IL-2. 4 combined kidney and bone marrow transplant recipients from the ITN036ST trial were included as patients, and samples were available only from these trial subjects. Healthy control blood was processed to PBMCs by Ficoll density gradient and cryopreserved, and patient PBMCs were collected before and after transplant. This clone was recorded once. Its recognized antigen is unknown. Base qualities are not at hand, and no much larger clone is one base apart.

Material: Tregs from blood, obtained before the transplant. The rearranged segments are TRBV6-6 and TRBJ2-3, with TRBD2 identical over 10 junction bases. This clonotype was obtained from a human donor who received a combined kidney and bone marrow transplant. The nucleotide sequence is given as TGTGCCAGCAGTCAGCAACTAGCGGGGAGCACAGATACGCAGTATTTT. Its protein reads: CASSQQLAGSTDTQYF.